This T cell receptor (beta chain) was captured in a study of control samples from healthy donors and cancer patients. This clone appeared once. Trimming stripped 0 bases from V and 4 bases from J, with 13 bases between. This CDR3 has 16 residues. Germline CDR1 is MNHEY and CDR2 is SVGAGI. The protocol was immunoSEQ multiplex PCR, while the TCRdb copy is restricted to in-frame clones and leaves out a portion. The data show about 200,000 clones, approximately 90% seen once. The sequence was collected from a man aged 25 to 45 in good health. Sample: blood. The chain recombines TRBV6-5 with TRBJ1-5, with TRBD1 as a possible D gene (6 bases). The CDR3 spells CASSYSIGQGNQPQHF. Written as DNA, the CDR3 is TGTGCCAGCAGTTACTCGATCGGGCAGGGGAATCAGCCCCAGCATTTT.